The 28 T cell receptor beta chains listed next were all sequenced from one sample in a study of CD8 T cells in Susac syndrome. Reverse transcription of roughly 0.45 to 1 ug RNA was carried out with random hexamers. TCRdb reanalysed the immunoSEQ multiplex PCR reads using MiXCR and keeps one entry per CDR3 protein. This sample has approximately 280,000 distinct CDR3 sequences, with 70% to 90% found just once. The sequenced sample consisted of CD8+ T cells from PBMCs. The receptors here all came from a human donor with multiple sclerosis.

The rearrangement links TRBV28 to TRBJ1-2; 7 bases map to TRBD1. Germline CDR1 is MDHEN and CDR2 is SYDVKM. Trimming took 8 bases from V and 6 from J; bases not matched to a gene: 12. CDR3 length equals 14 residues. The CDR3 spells CASLSPTGRDGYTF. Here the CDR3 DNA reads TGTGCCAGCTTATCCCCGACAGGGCGAGATGGCTACACCTTC.

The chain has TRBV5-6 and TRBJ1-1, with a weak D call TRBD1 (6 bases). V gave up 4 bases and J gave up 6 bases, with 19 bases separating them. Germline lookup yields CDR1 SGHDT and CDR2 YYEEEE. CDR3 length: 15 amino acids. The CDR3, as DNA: TGTGCCAGCAGCGCATTCGGACAGTTCAGCGCTGAAGCTTTCTTT. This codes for CASSAFGQFSAEAFF.

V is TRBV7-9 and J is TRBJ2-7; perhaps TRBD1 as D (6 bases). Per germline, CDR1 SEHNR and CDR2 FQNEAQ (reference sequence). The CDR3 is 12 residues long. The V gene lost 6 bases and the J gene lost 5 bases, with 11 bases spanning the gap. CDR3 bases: TGTGCCAGCAGATTACAGGGCCACGAGCAGTACTTC. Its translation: CASRLQGHEQYF.

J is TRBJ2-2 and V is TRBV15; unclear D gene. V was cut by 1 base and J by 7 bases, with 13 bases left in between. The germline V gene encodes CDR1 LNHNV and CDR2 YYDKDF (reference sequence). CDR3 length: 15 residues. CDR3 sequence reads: CATSRAAPVGGELFF. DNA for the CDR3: TGTGCCACCAGCAGAGCGGCCCCCGTGGGCGGGGAGCTGTTTTTT.

CDR3 loop: CASSSSLDSAYEQYF. In DNA, the CDR3 is TGTGCCAGCAGTTCCTCATTGGACAGCGCCTACGAGCAGTACTTC. J is TRBJ2-7 and V is TRBV27; a weak D match, TRBD1 (6 bases). Germline V gene sequence: CDR1 MNHEY, CDR2 SMNVEV (reference sequence). Trimming removed 4 bases from V and 2 bases from J, with 15 bases in between. The CDR3 runs to 15 residues.

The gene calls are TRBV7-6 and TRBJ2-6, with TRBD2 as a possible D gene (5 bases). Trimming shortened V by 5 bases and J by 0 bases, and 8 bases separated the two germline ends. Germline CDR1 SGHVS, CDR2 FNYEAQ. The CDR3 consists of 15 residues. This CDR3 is CASSPGNSGANVLTF. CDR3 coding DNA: TGTGCCAGCAGCCCGGGAAACTCTGGGGCCAACGTCCTGACTTTC.

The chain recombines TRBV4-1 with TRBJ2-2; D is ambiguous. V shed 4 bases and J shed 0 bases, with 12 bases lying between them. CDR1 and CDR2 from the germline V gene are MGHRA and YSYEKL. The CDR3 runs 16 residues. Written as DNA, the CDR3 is TGCGCCAGCAGCCGAGGACCGCCCACGAACACCGGGGAGCTGTTTTTT. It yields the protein CASSRGPPTNTGELFF.

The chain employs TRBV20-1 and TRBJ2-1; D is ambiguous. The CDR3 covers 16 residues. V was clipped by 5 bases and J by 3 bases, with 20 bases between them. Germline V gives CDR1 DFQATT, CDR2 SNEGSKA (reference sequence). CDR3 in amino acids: CSAPNPKVGGYNEQFF. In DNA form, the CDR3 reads TGCAGTGCTCCCAACCCTAAGGTTGGCGGCTACAATGAGCAGTTCTTC.

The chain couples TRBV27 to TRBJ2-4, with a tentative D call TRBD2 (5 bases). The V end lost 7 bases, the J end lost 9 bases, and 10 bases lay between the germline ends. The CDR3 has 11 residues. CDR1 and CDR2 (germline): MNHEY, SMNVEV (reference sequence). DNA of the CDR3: TGTGCCAGCATCAGAAGCGGCATTCAGTACTTC. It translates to CASIRSGIQYF.

Written as DNA, the CDR3 is TGCGCCAGCAGCCTACTGCTCGCAGGGTCCCTAATCACTGGAAACACCATATATTTT. Amino acid sequence: CASSLLLAGSLITGNTIYF. The chain carries TRBV23-1 and TRBJ1-3, with a possible D match to TRBD1 (5 bases). TRBV23-1 falls under the ORF class, with uncertain function. The CDR3 extends over 19 amino acids. Between the trimmed V and J ends, which lost 6 bases and 2 bases, there was a span of 26 bases.

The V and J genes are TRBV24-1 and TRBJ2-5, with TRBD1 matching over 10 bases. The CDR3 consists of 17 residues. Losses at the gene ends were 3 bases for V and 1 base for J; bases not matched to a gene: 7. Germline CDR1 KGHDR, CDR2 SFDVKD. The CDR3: CATSDRRQGAFQETQYF. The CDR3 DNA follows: TGTGCCACCAGTGATAGACGACAGGGGGCTTTCCAAGAGACCCAGTACTTC.

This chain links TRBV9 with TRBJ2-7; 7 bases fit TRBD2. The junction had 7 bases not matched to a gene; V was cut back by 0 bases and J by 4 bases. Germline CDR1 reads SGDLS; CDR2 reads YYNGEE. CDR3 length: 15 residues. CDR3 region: CASSVGGAGLYEQYF. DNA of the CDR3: TGTGCCAGCAGCGTAGGGGGAGCGGGGTTGTACGAGCAGTACTTC. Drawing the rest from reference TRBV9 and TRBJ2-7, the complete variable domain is DSGVTQTPKHLITATGQRVTLRCSPRSGDLSVYWYQQSLDQGLQFLIQYYNGEERAKGNILERFSAQQFPDLHSELNLSSLELGDSALYFCASSVGGAGLYEQYFGPGTRLTVT.

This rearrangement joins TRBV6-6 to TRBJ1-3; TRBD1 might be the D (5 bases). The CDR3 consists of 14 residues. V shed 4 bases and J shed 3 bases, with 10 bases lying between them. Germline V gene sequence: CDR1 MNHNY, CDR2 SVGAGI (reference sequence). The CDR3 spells CASSSRGYGNTIYF. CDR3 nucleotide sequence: TGTGCCAGCAGTTCAAGGGGATATGGAAACACCATATATTTT.

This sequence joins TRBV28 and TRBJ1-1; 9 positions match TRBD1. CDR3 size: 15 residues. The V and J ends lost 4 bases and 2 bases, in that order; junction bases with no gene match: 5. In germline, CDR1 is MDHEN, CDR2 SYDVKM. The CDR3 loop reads CASSWVGQGNTEAFF. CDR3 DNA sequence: TGTGCCAGCAGTTGGGTGGGACAGGGCAACACTGAAGCTTTCTTT.

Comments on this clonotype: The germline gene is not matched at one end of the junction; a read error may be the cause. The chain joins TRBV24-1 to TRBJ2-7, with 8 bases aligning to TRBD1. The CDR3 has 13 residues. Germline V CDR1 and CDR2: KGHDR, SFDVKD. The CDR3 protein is CATRGQADYVQYF. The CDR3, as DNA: TGTGCCACCAGGGGACAGGCGGACTACGTGCAGTACTTC.

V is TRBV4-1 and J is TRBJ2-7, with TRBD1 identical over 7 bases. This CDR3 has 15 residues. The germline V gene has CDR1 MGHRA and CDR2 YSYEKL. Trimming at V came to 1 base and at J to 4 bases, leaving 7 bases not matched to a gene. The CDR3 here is CASSQAWDRPYEQYF. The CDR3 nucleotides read TGCGCCAGCAGCCAAGCTTGGGACAGACCATACGAGCAGTACTTC.

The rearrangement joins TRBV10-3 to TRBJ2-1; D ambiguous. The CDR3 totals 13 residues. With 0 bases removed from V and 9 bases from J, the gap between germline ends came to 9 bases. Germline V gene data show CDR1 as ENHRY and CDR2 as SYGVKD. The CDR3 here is CAISESRRGEQFF. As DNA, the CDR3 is TGTGCCATCAGTGAGTCGCGGAGAGGTGAGCAGTTCTTC.

CDR3 in amino acids: CASSPPWENTGELFF. The CDR3 DNA reads as TGTGCCAGCAGCCCCCCATGGGAGAACACCGGGGAGCTGTTTTTT. The chain employs TRBV5-5 and TRBJ2-2; no firm D call. This CDR3 is built from 15 residues. V was shortened by 4 bases and J by 1 base, with 11 bases between the two germline ends. Germline V lookup: CDR1 SGHKS, CDR2 YYEKEE (reference sequence).

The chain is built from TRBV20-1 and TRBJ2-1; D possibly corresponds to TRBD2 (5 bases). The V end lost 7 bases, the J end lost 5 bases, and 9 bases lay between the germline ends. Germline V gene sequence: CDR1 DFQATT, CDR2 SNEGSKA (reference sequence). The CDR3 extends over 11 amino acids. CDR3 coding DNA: TGCAGTGAAAGGCGGGACAATGAGCAGTTCTTC. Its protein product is CSERRDNEQFF.

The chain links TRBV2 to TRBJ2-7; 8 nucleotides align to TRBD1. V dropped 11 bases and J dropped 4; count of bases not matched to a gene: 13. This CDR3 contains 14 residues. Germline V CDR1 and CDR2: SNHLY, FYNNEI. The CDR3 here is CAGSTGDGAYEQYF. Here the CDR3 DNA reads TGTGCCGGTTCGACAGGGGATGGGGCTTACGAGCAGTACTTC.

CDR3 DNA: TGTGCCAGCAGTCCGGGACTAGCAGTCTATGAGCAGTTCTTC. Amino acids: CASSPGLAVYEQFF. This chain uses TRBV27 with TRBJ2-1; 9 bases are a match to TRBD2. Germline V gene data show CDR1 as MNHEY and CDR2 as SMNVEV (reference sequence). This CDR3 contains 14 residues. With 5 bases clipped from V and 8 bases from J, the junction kept 7 bases outside the gene matches.

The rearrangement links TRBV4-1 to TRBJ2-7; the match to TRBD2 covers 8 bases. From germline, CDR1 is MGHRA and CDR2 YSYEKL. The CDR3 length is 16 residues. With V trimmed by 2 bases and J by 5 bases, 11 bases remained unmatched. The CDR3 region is CASSQLPGTRVHEQYF. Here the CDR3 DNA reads TGCGCCAGCAGCCAACTCCCCGGGACTAGGGTCCACGAGCAGTACTTC.

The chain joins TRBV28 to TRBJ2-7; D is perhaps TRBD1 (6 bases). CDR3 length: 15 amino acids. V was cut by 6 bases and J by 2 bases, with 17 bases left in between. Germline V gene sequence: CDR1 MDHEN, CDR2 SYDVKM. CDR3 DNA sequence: TGTGCCAGCAGCAACCTCCTTGAGGGGGCCTACGAGCAGTACTTC. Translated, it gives CASSNLLEGAYEQYF.

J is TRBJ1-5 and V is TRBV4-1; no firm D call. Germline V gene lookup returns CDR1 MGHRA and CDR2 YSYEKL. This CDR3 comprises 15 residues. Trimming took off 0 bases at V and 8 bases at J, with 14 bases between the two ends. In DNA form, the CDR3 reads TGCGCCAGCAGCCAAGATAAACGGGTGGCGGAGCCCCAGCATTTT. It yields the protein CASSQDKRVAEPQHF.

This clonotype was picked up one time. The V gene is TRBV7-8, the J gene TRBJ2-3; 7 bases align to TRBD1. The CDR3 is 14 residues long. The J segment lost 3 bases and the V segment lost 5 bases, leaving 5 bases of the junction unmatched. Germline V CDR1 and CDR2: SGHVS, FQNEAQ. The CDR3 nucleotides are TGTGCCAGCAGCCTCCGACAGGGTACAGATACGCAGTATTTT. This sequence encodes CASSLRQGTDTQYF.

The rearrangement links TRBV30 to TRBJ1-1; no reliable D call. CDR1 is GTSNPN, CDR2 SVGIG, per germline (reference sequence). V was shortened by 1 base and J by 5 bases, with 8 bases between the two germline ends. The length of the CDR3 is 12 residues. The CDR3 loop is CAWSGRWTEAFF. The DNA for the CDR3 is TGTGCCTGGAGTGGTCGGTGGACTGAAGCTTTCTTT.

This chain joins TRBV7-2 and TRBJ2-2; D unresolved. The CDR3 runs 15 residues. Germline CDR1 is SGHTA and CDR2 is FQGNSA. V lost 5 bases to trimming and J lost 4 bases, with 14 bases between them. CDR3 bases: TGTGCCAGCAGCCCGTGGAGTTCTCCCACCGGGGAGCTGTTTTTT. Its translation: CASSPWSSPTGELFF.

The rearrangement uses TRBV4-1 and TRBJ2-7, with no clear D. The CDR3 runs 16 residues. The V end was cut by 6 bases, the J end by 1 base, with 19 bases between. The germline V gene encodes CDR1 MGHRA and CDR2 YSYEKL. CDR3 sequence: CASSQSRPEASYEQYF. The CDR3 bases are TGCGCCAGCAGTCAGAGCCGGCCGGAAGCTTCCTACGAGCAGTACTTC.